The sequence of this T cell receptor beta chain was determined in a study of T cells in Graves' hyperthyroidism and ophthalmopathy. Template material for amplifying TCR beta CDR3 regions consisted of RNA transcripts. The TCR CDR3 was amplified in a first-round RT-PCR using the HTBI primer set. Each CDR3 protein is one row after TCRdb ran MiXCR on the multiplex PCR reads. The sample gives approximately 400,000 distinct CDR3 sequences, about 15% of which show up once; approximately 30% is in the top ten. Germline CDR1 reads LNHNV; CDR2 reads YYDKDF (reference sequence). V lost 1 base and J 1 base, leaving 7 bases between the germline ends. The CDR3 runs to 14 residues. This clonotype showed up many times.

The receptor was isolated from a woman aged 30 to 39 with Graves' hyperthyroidism. The sequencing input was blood. The rearrangement links TRBV15 to TRBJ1-1; D is unclear. The CDR3 DNA reads as TGTGCCACCAGCAGAGGACATCAGAACACTGAAGCTTTCTTT. It is translated as CATSRGHQNTEAFF. Variable domain in full (rest from reference TRBV15 and TRBJ1-1): DAMVIQNPRYQVTQFGKPVTLSCSQTLNHNVMYWYQQKSSQAPKLLFHYYDKDFNNEADTPDNFQSRRPNTSFCFLDIRSPGLGDTAMYLCATSRGHQNTEAFFGQGTRLTVV.